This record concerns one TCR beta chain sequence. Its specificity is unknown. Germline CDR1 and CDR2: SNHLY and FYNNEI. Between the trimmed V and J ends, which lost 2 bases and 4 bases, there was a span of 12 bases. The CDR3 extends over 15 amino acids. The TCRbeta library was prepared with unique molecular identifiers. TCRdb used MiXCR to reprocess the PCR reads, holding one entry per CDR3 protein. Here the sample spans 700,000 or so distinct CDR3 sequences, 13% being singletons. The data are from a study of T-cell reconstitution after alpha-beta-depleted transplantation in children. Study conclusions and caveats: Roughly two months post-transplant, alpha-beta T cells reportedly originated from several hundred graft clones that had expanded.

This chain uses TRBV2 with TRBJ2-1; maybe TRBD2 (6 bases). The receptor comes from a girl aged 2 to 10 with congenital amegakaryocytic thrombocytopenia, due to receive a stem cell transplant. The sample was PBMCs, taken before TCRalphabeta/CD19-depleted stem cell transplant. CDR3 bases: TGTGCCAGCAGTGAACCCCTAGCGCATTACAATGAGCAGTTCTTC. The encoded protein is CASSEPLAHYNEQFF. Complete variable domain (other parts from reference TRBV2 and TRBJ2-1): EPEVTQTPSHQVTQMGQEVILRCVPISNHLYFYWYRQILGQKVEFLVSFYNNEISEKSEIFDDQFSVERPDGSNFTLKIRSTKLEDSAMYFCASSEPLAHYNEQFFGPGTRLTVL.